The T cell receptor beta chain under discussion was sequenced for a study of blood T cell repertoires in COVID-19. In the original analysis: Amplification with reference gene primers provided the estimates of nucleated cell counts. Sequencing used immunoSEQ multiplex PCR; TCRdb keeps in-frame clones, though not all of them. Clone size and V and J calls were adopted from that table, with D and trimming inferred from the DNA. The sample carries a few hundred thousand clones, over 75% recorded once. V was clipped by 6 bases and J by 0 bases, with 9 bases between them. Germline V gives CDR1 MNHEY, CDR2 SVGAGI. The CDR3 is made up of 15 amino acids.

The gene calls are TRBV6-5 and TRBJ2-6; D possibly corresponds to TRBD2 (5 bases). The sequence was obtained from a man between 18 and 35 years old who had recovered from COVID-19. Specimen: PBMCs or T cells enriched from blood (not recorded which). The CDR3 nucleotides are TGTGCCAGCAGCTCGGGATTCTCTGGGGCCAACGTCCTGACTTTC. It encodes CASSSGFSGANVLTF.